A selection of T cell receptor beta chains follows, all from one sample in a study of PD-L1 blockade in urothelial cancer. Produced via immunoSEQ multiplex PCR; TCRdb's table is partial and in-frame only. Seen here are approximately 48,000 clones, 79% observed once, and the top ten hold about 10%. Here the sequenced sample was PBMCs, taken around atezolizumab (anti-PD-L1) treatment. All receptors derive from a man aged 70-80 years with urothelial cancer. Both conserved end residues are part of each CDR3. The D gene is left open where the match is weak. Clone size appears in some rows only: once, few, many, or a class for an expanded clone.

d_gene	abundance	v_gene	j_gene	CDR3nt	CDR3aa
NA	NA	TRBV19	TRBJ2-3	TGTGCCAGTAGCCTATCGGGCAGGGGGGCAGATACGCAGTATTTT	CASSLSGRGADTQYF
TRBD2	NA	TRBV10-3	TRBJ2-3	TGTGCCCTCGGAGCGGGAGGTGGCCCAGATACGCAGTATTTT	CALGAGGGPDTQYF
TRBD2	NA	TRBV18	TRBJ2-1	TGTGCCAGCTCACTCTTTTCCGGGAGGGCAGTTGATGAGCAGTTCTTC	CASSLFSGRAVDEQFF
TRBD1	few	TRBV10-2	TRBJ1-4	TGCGCCACGCGGAGGACAGGGGAGGATGAAAAACTGTTTTTT	CATRRTGEDEKLFF
TRBD1	NA	TRBV5-1	TRBJ1-1	TGCGCCAGCAGCATAGGACAGGCTGAAGCTTTCTTT	CASSIGQAEAFF
NA	NA	TRBV4-2	TRBJ1-1	TGTGCCAGCAGCCAAGATGGGAGAGGGTTAGCTTTCTTT	CASSQDGRGLAFF
TRBD1	NA	TRBV27	TRBJ1-4	TGTGCCAGCAGTTCCGGACAGGGAACAACTAATGAAAAACTGTTTTTT	CASSSGQGTTNEKLFF
NA	NA	TRBV5-1	TRBJ2-1	TGCGCCAGCAGCAAAGACAGAACCTACAATGAGCAGTTCTTC	CASSKDRTYNEQFF
TRBD2	few	TRBV2	TRBJ2-7	TGTGCCAGCCAGTGGGGACTAGCGGGAAACTACGAGCAGTACTTC	CASQWGLAGNYEQYF
NA	few	TRBV30	TRBJ2-3	TGTGCCTGGAGCCCTCTACGGGATACGCAGTATTTT	CAWSPLRDTQYF
NA	once	TRBV11-3	TRBJ1-1	TGTGCCAGCAGCACCACAGGGATGTGGCCTTTCTTT	CASSTTGMWPFF
NA	NA	TRBV30	TRBJ2-5	TGTGCCTGGAGTCCCGGGTACCAAGAGACCCAGTACTTC	CAWSPGYQETQYF
NA	NA	TRBV5-1	TRBJ2-7	TGCGCCAGCAGCGCCTTTACAGGGCGCGAGCAGTACTTC	CASSAFTGREQYF
TRBD1	NA	TRBV10-2	TRBJ2-7	TGCGCCAGCAGCGGGACAGGGGGGGACTACGAGCAGTACTTC	CASSGTGGDYEQYF
TRBD2	NA	TRBV2	TRBJ2-1	TGTGCCAGCCGGGGGCAGGGCGGGAGGGTGTACAATGAGCAGTTCTTC	CASRGQGGRVYNEQFF
TRBD2	NA	TRBV5-1	TRBJ2-1	TGCGCCAGCAGCTGGGGACTAGCCGAAGGCATTGAGCAGTTCTTC	CASSWGLAEGIEQFF
NA	NA	TRBV5-4	TRBJ1-2	TGTGCCAGCAGCTTGGCCGGGGGGGCCTATGGCTACACCTTC	CASSLAGGAYGYTF
TRBD1	NA	TRBV20-1	TRBJ2-7	TGCAGTGCTGGACAGGGCTACGAGCAGTACTTC	CSAGQGYEQYF
NA	NA	TRBV14	TRBJ2-2	TGTGCCAGCAGCCAGTGGACAGATACCTTCACCGGGGAGCTGTTTTTT	CASSQWTDTFTGELFF
NA	NA	TRBV11-2	TRBJ2-1	TGTGCCAGCAGCTTATTGGCCCCCGGGGCCTACAATGAGCAGTTCTTC	CASSLLAPGAYNEQFF
NA	NA	TRBV5-1	TRBJ1-2	TGCGCCAGCAGCTTGGGACCGGGAGCCAACTATGGCTACACCTTC	CASSLGPGANYGYTF
NA	NA	TRBV27	TRBJ1-5	TGTGCCAGCAGTTTACCAGGTCGCAATCAGCCCCAGCATTTT	CASSLPGRNQPQHF
NA	NA	TRBV7-8	TRBJ2-7	TGTGCCAGCAGGGAGATATCCTCCTACGAGCAGTACTTC	CASREISSYEQYF
NA	NA	TRBV29-1	TRBJ2-7	TGCAGCGTCTACAGGCCACCCTACGAGCAGTACTTC	CSVYRPPYEQYF
TRBD1	NA	TRBV5-1	TRBJ2-5	TGCGCCAGCAGCAAAGGGACAGGGGGGGAGGAGACCCAGTACTTC	CASSKGTGGEETQYF
NA	once	TRBV10-1	TRBJ1-1	TGCGCCAGCAGTGACCCTAGTTCCACTGAAGCTTTCTTT	CASSDPSSTEAFF
NA	NA	TRBV11-2	TRBJ2-5	TGTGCCAGCAGCTTACAACCCCCCACCTTAGCGGCTATAATTGAGACCCAGTACTTC	CASSLQPPTLAAIIETQYF
TRBD2	NA	TRBV27	TRBJ2-3	TGTGCCAGCAGTTTAACTAGCGGAAGCTACACAGATACGCAGTATTTT	CASSLTSGSYTDTQYF
NA	NA	TRBV2	TRBJ1-3	TGTGCCAGCAAATATGGAAACACCATATATTTT	CASKYGNTIYF
NA	NA	TRBV5-4	TRBJ2-7	TGTGCCAGCAGCTTGGAAGGGGGTATCCTGGAATACGAGCAGTACTTC	CASSLEGGILEYEQYF
TRBD2	NA	TRBV5-4	TRBJ2-2	TGTGCCAGCAGCTTAAGGCTAGCGGGACTGAACACCGGGGAGCTGTTTTTT	CASSLRLAGLNTGELFF
TRBD1	NA	TRBV10-2	TRBJ2-5	TGCGCCAGCAGCTACGGGACAGCCCAAGAGACCCAGTACTTC	CASSYGTAQETQYF
NA	NA	TRBV7-8	TRBJ1-1	TGTGCCAGCAGCTTAGGTTTTGCGGTGAACACTGAAGCTTTCTTT	CASSLGFAVNTEAFF
NA	NA	TRBV28	TRBJ2-3	TGTGCCAGCAGTCACCTGGCCGCAGATACGCAGTATTTT	CASSHLAADTQYF
NA	NA	TRBV19	TRBJ2-5	TGTGCCAGTAGTAGGGCCGGGCTCGCAGGGGAGACCCAGTACTTC	CASSRAGLAGETQYF
TRBD1	NA	TRBV6-1	TRBJ1-5	TGTGCCAGCAGTGAGTATCTCAGACAGGGGCGAAGCAATCAGCCCCAGCATTTT	CASSEYLRQGRSNQPQHF
NA	NA	TRBV30	TRBJ1-1	TGTGCCTGGGCGGGGGGGGTCACTGAAGCTTTCTTT	CAWAGGVTEAFF
NA	few	TRBV6-5	TRBJ1-2	TGTGCCAGCAGTTACTATCGGGGGTCGGACTATGGCTACACCTTC	CASSYYRGSDYGYTF
NA	NA	TRBV29-1	TRBJ1-4	TGCAGCGTTGGCGGGGTAACCAATGAAAAACTGTTTTTT	CSVGGVTNEKLFF
NA	NA	TRBV4-1	TRBJ2-3	TGCGCCAGCAGCCAAGTTAGGCTAGTAAAGGCAGATACGCAGTATTTT	CASSQVRLVKADTQYF
NA	NA	TRBV2	TRBJ1-5	TGTGCCAGCAACCCTAGGACGGGGCAGCCCCAGCATTTT	CASNPRTGQPQHF
TRBD2	NA	TRBV10-2	TRBJ2-5	TGCGCCAGCAGGGTCGGACTAGCGGGTCAAGAGACCCAGTACTTC	CASRVGLAGQETQYF
TRBD2	few	TRBV9	TRBJ2-2	TGTGCCAGCAGCATGACTAGCGACTACGGGGAGCTGTTTTTT	CASSMTSDYGELFF
TRBD1	NA	TRBV15	TRBJ2-7	TGTGCCACCAGCAGGGACAGGGGGTTCCTGGGAGAGCAGTACTTC	CATSRDRGFLGEQYF
TRBD1	NA	TRBV7-9	TRBJ2-7	TGTGCCAGCGTCCCCGGGACAGGGCGGGACGAGCAGTACTTC	CASVPGTGRDEQYF
NA	NA	TRBV29-1	TRBJ1-2	TGCAGCGCCGATGGAACGGAGGAAGCTAACTATGGCTACACCTTC	CSADGTEEANYGYTF
TRBD1	NA	TRBV27	TRBJ2-4	TGTGCCAGCAGTTCCGGGACAGGGTTCAACATTCAGTACTTC	CASSSGTGFNIQYF
TRBD1	NA	TRBV6-1	TRBJ2-7	TGTGCCACCACTAATCCGGGACAGGGAGATTACGAGCAGTACTTC	CATTNPGQGDYEQYF
NA	NA	TRBV5-1	TRBJ2-7	TGCGCCAGCAGCTTGGAGGAGGACGAGCAGTACTTC	CASSLEEDEQYF
TRBD2	once	TRBV2	TRBJ2-7	TGTGCCAGCAGTGAAGAGCCCGGGACTAGCGGCTCCTACGAGCAGTACTTC	CASSEEPGTSGSYEQYF
TRBD1	NA	TRBV28	TRBJ2-4	TGTGCCAGCAGTCCAGGGGGAGCCAAAAACATTCAGTACTTC	CASSPGGAKNIQYF
NA	NA	TRBV7-2	TRBJ1-4	TGTGCCAGCAGCTTAGTGGCAGGGCCAAATGAAAAACTGTTTTTT	CASSLVAGPNEKLFF